Listed here are 26 T cell receptor beta chains from one sample, sequenced in a study of shared clonotypes between healthy human individuals. Clones were read by immunoSEQ multiplex PCR, and TCRdb kept only the in-frame ones, dropping some. The sample lists approximately 2,000,000 clones, just under 95% occurring once. The sequencing sample was made of naive CD4+ T cells from PBMCs. The subset denotes: CD45RA+ positively selected. Source of these receptors: a man aged 18-30 years in good health. Some clones in this sample may be carry-over from other donors' samples.

The chain uses TRBV30 and TRBJ2-5, with D maybe TRBD1 (6 bases). Germline V gene sequence: CDR1 GTSNPN, CDR2 SVGIG (reference sequence). This CDR3 is 14 amino acids long. The V and J ends lost 3 bases and 3 bases respectively, with 14 bases between them. CDR3 in amino acids: CAWRRRPGEETQYF. CDR3 nucleotides: TGTGCCTGGAGGAGGAGGCCAGGGGAAGAGACCCAGTACTTC.

In the case of this clone: The same CDR3 is also encoded by other DNA sequences in this sample. V usage is TRBV5-1 and J usage is TRBJ2-1; TRBD2 matches at 9 bases. From germline, CDR1 is SGHRS and CDR2 YFSETQ. The V segment lost 2 bases and the J segment 2 bases; nucleotides outside the gene matches: 5. The CDR3 runs to 16 residues. The CDR3 loop is CASSLPTSGAYNEQFF. CDR3 in DNA: TGCGCCAGCAGCTTACCGACTAGCGGAGCCTACAATGAGCAGTTCTTC.

This clone was seen just once. V usage is TRBV28 and J usage is TRBJ1-2; unclear D gene. The CDR3 has 13 residues. Germline V lookup: CDR1 MDHEN, CDR2 SYDVKM. V shed 7 bases and J shed 7 bases, with 16 bases lying between them. CDR3 sequence (DNA): TGTGCCAGCACCGACCAAGTCTATCGTGGCTACACCTTC. Its protein product is CASTDQVYRGYTF.

The J gene is TRBJ1-3, the V gene TRBV2, with TRBD1 as a possible D gene (5 bases). The germline V and J ends were trimmed by 1 base and 4 bases, with 11 bases remaining between them. Germline-derived CDR1 and CDR2 are SNHLY and FYNNEI. CDR3 size: 15 residues. CDR3 in DNA: TGTGCCAGCAGTGAAGGACAGTTTGGAGGAAACACCATATATTTT. It translates to CASSEGQFGGNTIYF.

The CDR3: CASSSGGYFGYTF. CDR3 DNA sequence: TGTGCCAGCAGCTCTGGGGGGTACTTTGGCTACACCTTC. V usage is TRBV7-2 and J usage is TRBJ1-2, with D possibly being TRBD1 (5 bases). V was shortened by 4 bases and J by 7 bases, with 13 bases between the two germline ends. The CDR3 length is 13 residues. Germline V lookup: CDR1 SGHTA, CDR2 FQGNSA.

The CDR3 DNA sequence: TGTGCCAGCAGTTTATCCCCTTGGCAGGGGAATGGCTACACCTTC. Residues: CASSLSPWQGNGYTF. V gene TRBV28 combines with J gene TRBJ1-2; tentative D call: TRBD1 (6 bases). CDR1 and CDR2 (germline): MDHEN, SYDVKM. Trimming cost V 1 base and J 6 bases, with 15 bases left between them. CDR3 length equals 15 residues.

This sequence joins TRBV7-2 and TRBJ1-2; weak D call: TRBD1 (5 bases). This CDR3 is built from 14 residues. Looked up from germline, CDR1 is SGHTA and CDR2 is FQGNSA. V lost 2 bases, J lost 3 bases, and 10 bases lay in between. The CDR3 is CASSLIGADYGYTF. CDR3 in DNA: TGTGCCAGCAGCTTAATAGGGGCCGACTATGGCTACACCTTC.

J is TRBJ2-5 and V is TRBV29-1; D gene uncertain. The last part of the DNA fits TRBJ2-7 better; the J call may be wrong. CDR3 length: 13 amino acids. Germline CDR1 reads SQVTM; CDR2 reads ANQGSEA. This CDR3 reads CSVDGYKGYEQYF. In nucleotides, the CDR3 is TGCAGCGTTGACGGATACAAGGGCTACGAGCAGTACTTC.

The sample holds one count of this clone. Other DNA sequences in this sample translate to the same CDR3. The rearrangement uses TRBV10-3 and TRBJ2-7, with D possibly matching TRBD2 (5 bases). The CDR3 length is 12 residues. V lost 3 bases to trimming and J lost 6 bases, with 9 bases between them. The germline CDR1 and CDR2 sequences are ENHRY and SYGVKD. The CDR3 sequence: CAISEVAREQYF. CDR3 nucleotides: TGTGCCATCAGTGAAGTAGCGCGCGAGCAGTACTTC.

The CDR3 protein is CASSPHLAGAYNEQFF. In DNA form, the CDR3 reads TGTGCCAGCAGCCCCCATCTAGCGGGGGCCTACAATGAGCAGTTCTTC. The V gene is TRBV9, the J gene TRBJ2-1; 10 nucleotides match TRBD2. V was clipped by 4 bases and J by 2 bases; unmatched bases: 6. There are 16 residues in the CDR3. Germline lookup yields CDR1 SGDLS and CDR2 YYNGEE.

V is TRBV18 and J is TRBJ1-1; D perhaps matches TRBD1 (5 bases). Per the germline V gene, CDR1 is KGHSH and CDR2 is LQKENI. With 4 bases removed from V and 0 bases from J, the gap between germline ends came to 24 bases. This CDR3 spans 19 amino acids. Here the CDR3 reads CASSRGREFPLALNTEAFF. The CDR3 DNA follows: TGTGCCAGCTCACGGGGCAGGGAGTTCCCCCTGGCCTTGAACACTGAAGCTTTCTTT.

The chain carries TRBV7-8 and TRBJ2-7; possible D gene TRBD1, 7 bases. The V and J ends lost 5 bases and 6 bases respectively, with 14 bases between them. This CDR3 region has 13 residues. CDR1 and CDR2 (germline): SGHVS, FQNEAQ. The CDR3 here is CASSVSGGGEQYF. The CDR3 coding sequence is TGTGCCAGCAGCGTATCAGGGGGAGGCGAGCAGTACTTC.

The chain couples TRBV10-3 to TRBJ1-1; the D gene is possibly TRBD1 (6 bases). CDR3 length: 16 amino acids. The germline V gene encodes CDR1 ENHRY and CDR2 SYGVKD. V shed 0 bases and J shed 5 bases, with 16 bases lying between them. This chain's CDR3 is CAISESRWGANTEAFF. The CDR3 DNA reads as TGTGCCATCAGTGAGTCACGTTGGGGGGCCAATACTGAAGCTTTCTTT.

The genes are TRBV7-9 and TRBJ1-2, with TRBD1 matching over 8 bases. There are 13 residues in the CDR3. CDR1 and CDR2 from the germline V gene are SEHNR and FQNEAQ (reference sequence). J was trimmed by 7 bases and V by 5 bases; bases with no gene match: 6. The CDR3 region has the DNA TGTGCCAGCAGCCAACAGGGGGGCTCTGGCTACACCTTC. Translated: CASSQQGGSGYTF.

This chain links TRBV5-1 with TRBJ2-7; 8 nucleotides agree with TRBD1. Germline V gene lookup returns CDR1 SGHRS and CDR2 YFSETQ. The CDR3 spans 17 residues. V shed 0 bases, J shed 4 bases, and the junction held 12 bases outside the gene matches. The DNA of the CDR3 is TGCGCCAGCAGCTTGGTCCCCACTATTCACAGGGGGTACGAGCAGTACTTC. It translates to CASSLVPTIHRGYEQYF.

The chain carries TRBV5-1 and TRBJ1-5, with D tentatively TRBD1 (5 bases). The ends were cut back, 0 bases at V and 4 bases at J, with 11 bases in the middle. This CDR3 is 15 amino acids long. Germline V gives CDR1 SGHRS, CDR2 YFSETQ. CDR3 in DNA: TGCGCCAGCAGCTTGGCCTTGGGGGGGAATCAGCCCCAGCATTTT. It translates to CASSLALGGNQPQHF.

This rearrangement joins TRBV28 to TRBJ2-3; 8 bases are a match to TRBD2. This CDR3 has 14 residues. With 4 bases clipped from V and 4 bases from J, the junction kept 4 bases outside the gene matches. Germline values: CDR1 MDHEN, CDR2 SYDVKM. The CDR3 loop is CASSSSGSPDTQYF. The CDR3 DNA is TGTGCCAGCAGTTCCAGCGGGAGTCCAGATACGCAGTATTTT.

The chain couples TRBV2 to TRBJ2-2; D may be TRBD1 (5 bases). Germline-derived CDR1 and CDR2 are SNHLY and FYNNEI. The CDR3 sequence is 17 residues long. The V gene lost 7 bases and the J gene lost 8 bases, with 26 bases spanning the gap. The DNA of the CDR3 is TGTGCCAGCAATGCGAGGTTCTCTGGAAGAAGGGGTGGGGAGCTGTTTTTT. Translated, it gives CASNARFSGRRGGELFF.

This clone was detected once. The genes are TRBV29-1 and TRBJ2-7; no clear D. Per the germline V gene, CDR1 is SQVTM and CDR2 is ANQGSEA. Deletions cut 4 bases from V and 1 base from J, with 11 bases between. The CDR3 is made up of 13 amino acids. The CDR3 reads CSVASVLSYEQYF. The CDR3 coding sequence is TGCAGCGTTGCATCTGTCCTATCCTACGAGCAGTACTTC.

The chain links TRBV5-6 to TRBJ1-2; D not resolved. This CDR3 is 12 amino acids long. Germline CDR1 SGHDT, CDR2 YYEEEE. Trimming took 5 bases from V and 4 from J, leaving 9 bases between them. The CDR3 DNA reads as TGTGCCAGCAGTGAGGGTCCCTATGGCTACACCTTC. As protein: CASSEGPYGYTF.

This CDR3 reads CASSEREVSYNEQYF. DNA of the CDR3: TGTGCCAGCAGTGAGCGGGAGGTTTCCTACAACGAGCAGTACTTC. This chain uses TRBV28 with TRBJ2-7; 9 bases map to TRBD2. CDR1 MDHEN and CDR2 SYDVKM come from the germline V gene. The CDR3 extends over 15 amino acids. Losses at the gene ends were 5 bases for V and 5 bases for J; bases not matched to a gene: 10.

The J gene is TRBJ1-5, the V gene TRBV7-2; D may be TRBD1 (5 bases). Germline CDR1 and CDR2: SGHTA and FQGNSA. V was clipped by 3 bases and J by 3 bases, with 9 bases between them. This CDR3 contains 14 residues. The CDR3, as DNA: TGTGCCAGCAGCTTGGGGGGGATCAATCAGCCCCAGCATTTT. Residues: CASSLGGINQPQHF.

The rearrangement links TRBV30 to TRBJ2-2, with a weak D call TRBD2 (5 bases). Germline V lookup: CDR1 GTSNPN, CDR2 SVGIG (reference sequence). CDR3 length: 13 amino acids. With 3 bases removed from V and 0 bases from J, the gap between germline ends came to 5 bases. Here the CDR3 reads CAWRTTNTGELFF. The DNA of the CDR3 is TGTGCCTGGAGGACTACGAACACCGGGGAGCTGTTTTTT. Looking up the rest from reference TRBV30 and TRBJ2-2 gives the full variable domain: SQTIHQWPATLVQPVGSPLSLECTVEGTSNPNLYWYRQAAGRGLQLLFYSVGIGQISSEVPQNLSASRPQDRQFILSSKKLLLSDSGFYLCAWRTTNTGELFFGEGSRLTVL.

This clone came up once. The rearrangement uses TRBV11-2 and TRBJ1-1; no firm D call. This CDR3 spans 14 amino acids. Germline CDR1 reads SGHAT; CDR2 reads FQNNGV. The ends were cut back, 2 bases at V and 10 bases at J, with 17 bases in the middle. As DNA, the CDR3 is TGTGCCAGCAGCTTAACCGACACACCGGGCCTAGCTTTCTTT. Protein product: CASSLTDTPGLAFF.

The chain joins TRBV7-9 to TRBJ2-5; no definite D call. The V end lost 3 bases, the J end lost 5 bases, and 10 bases lay between the germline ends. Germline lookup yields CDR1 SEHNR and CDR2 FQNEAQ (reference sequence). This CDR3 region has 13 residues. The chain's CDR3 is CASSFGSPETQYF. In DNA, the CDR3 is TGTGCCAGCAGCTTTGGATCGCCTGAGACCCAGTACTTC. The full variable domain, in which reference TRBV7-9 and TRBJ2-5 provide the parts outside the CDR3, is DTGVSQNPRHKITKRGQNVTFRCDPISEHNRLYWYRQTLGQGPEFLTYFQNEAQLEKSRLLSDRFSAERPKGSFSTLEIQRTEQGDSAMYLCASSFGSPETQYFGPGTRLLVL.

This chain connects TRBV27 to TRBJ1-1, with a possible D match to TRBD1 (5 bases). The CDR3 consists of 12 residues. Trimming cost V 4 bases and J 8 bases, with 11 bases left between them. In germline, CDR1 is MNHEY, CDR2 SMNVEV (reference sequence). Here the CDR3 reads CASSSRTQEAFF. The CDR3 DNA is TGTGCCAGCAGTTCCCGGACACAGGAAGCTTTCTTT.